A selection of T cell receptor beta chains follows, all from one sample in a study of shared clonotypes between healthy human individuals. The repertoire was sequenced with immunoSEQ multiplex PCR; TCRdb's copy has only in-frame clones and lacks some. This sample has around 2.5 million clones, with approximately 93% found just once. What was sequenced was naive CD4+ T cells from PBMCs. The origin of the receptors is a man aged 18 to 30 in good health. Some clones in this sample may be carry-over from other donors' samples. The CDR3 runs from the conserved cysteine through the conserved F or W. A D gene is named only where the DNA matches it firmly.

d_call v_call cdr3_aa
TRBD2 TRBV4-3 CASSQVPSGGTYNEQFF
. TRBV27 CASQRGNANTGELFF
. TRBV5-4 CASSLEARPTQYF
. TRBV18 CASSPETGSTGYTF
. TRBV5-1 CASSTGPLSGRGVYEQYF
TRBD2 TRBV7-9 CASSQTSADPYEQYF
TRBD1 TRBV18 CASSLGQGRNTEAFF
TRBD1 TRBV29-1 CSVNRGIDYGYTF
. TRBV5-6 CASSFGGVWGSPDTQYF
. TRBV2 CASSLQGRYNEQFF
. TRBV4-2 CASSQDVFSGNQETQYF
TRBD1 TRBV28 CASFSSGTAATNEKLFF
. TRBV7-9 CASSPDSGLRAFF
. TRBV4-1 CASSQEGSLPGPDTQYF
. TRBV5-1 CASSMKSSTDTQYF
. TRBV11-2 CASSFLVDTEAFF
. TRBV9 CASSVALSRANTGELFF
TRBD2 TRBV7-3 CASSFSLAGGYNEQFF
. TRBV20-1 CSVRVYYGYTF
. TRBV15 CATSRDAIGFMNTEAFF
. TRBV5-1 CASSLLRGEDTQYF
. TRBV28 CASSLPGRDNEQFF
. TRBV6-5 CASSSISGLGTEAFF
TRBD2 TRBV4-3 CASSQELPSGWISYEQYF
. TRBV2 CASTVTKYEQYF
. TRBV28 CASTEASLIGNYGYTF
. TRBV29-1 CSVGRGPSETQYF
TRBD1 TRBV29-1 CSVATGKAFF
. TRBV5-1 CASSLATSNYGYTF
. TRBV29-1 CSVDLQATSRETQYF
. TRBV5-4 CASSLGGTGNTGELFF
. TRBV7-9 CASSLGGVGTEAFF
. TRBV28 CASSGAGAYSNQPQHF
. TRBV6-5 CASSYFESPYEQYF
. TRBV30 CAWRGAYNEQFF
. TRBV6-4 CASSDSRAKQFF
. TRBV4-1 CASSQAQLIYGYTF
TRBD1 TRBV7-7 CASSALPGTGNTGELFF
TRBD1 TRBV7-9 CASSLGQGSGNTIYF
TRBD1 TRBV28 CASSYPRGDYGYTF
TRBD1 TRBV4-3 CASSQDQGTGYGYTF
TRBD1 TRBV2 CASSVTGARGYGYTF
. TRBV15 CATSRGRNSNQPQHF
. TRBV18 CASSREPNGANEKLFF
. TRBV6-1 CASTLWPGEKLFF
. TRBV10-2 CASSESVTQTFYNEQFF
. TRBV11-3 CASSPLGGAGTDTQYF
TRBD1 TRBV6-1 CASSAGTGNNQPQHF